The sequence of this T cell receptor beta chain was determined in a study of T-cell memory formation after mild COVID-19. Study-wide findings and caveats: The pre-infection memory compartment contained some responding clones, suggesting cross-reactive memory joined.

This clonotype has at least ten counts. Its specificity is not known. Trimming cost V 0 bases and J 9 bases, with 15 bases left between them. There are 15 residues in the CDR3. CDR1 and CDR2 (germline): SGHVS, FQNEAQ. 5'RACE with constant-segment primers built TCRalpha and TCRbeta cDNA libraries with UMIs. In TCRdb, the 5' RACE reads were re-called with MiXCR into one record per CDR3 protein. The profile shows roughly 250,000 distinct CDR3 sequences, roughly 15% of them singletons. This sequence joins TRBV7-8 and TRBJ2-1; D call uncertain. The source is a man aged 18 to 30 who had mild COVID-19 (a few samples of this study predate the infection). Cell type and time point are not known. Input material: PBMCs or a T cell subset sorted from them (not recorded which). CDR3 in amino acids: CASSLAVGSPPEQFF. The CDR3 bases are TGTGCCAGCAGCTTAGCAGTCGGCAGCCCCCCTGAGCAGTTCTTC.